This passage covers 5 T cell receptor beta chains from one sample sequenced in a study of blood T cells in healthy people across ages. Alongside a J-beta primer mix, a sample-barcoded 5' primer served in a second PCR lasting roughly 7 to 12 cycles. Via MiXCR, TCRdb re-called the 5' RACE reads, giving one row per CDR3 protein. The table lists over 1,200,000 distinct CDR3 sequences, 55% to 75% of them singletons, with over 5.5% in the top ten. Sequencing used blood. These receptors were taken from a man aged 18 to 30 in good health.

This sequence joins TRBV6-2 or TRBV6-3 and TRBJ2-1; tentative D call: TRBD2 (7 bases). The DNA end is more similar to TRBJ2-7, so the J call may be wrong. The CDR3 spans 15 residues. Germline-derived CDR1 and CDR2 are MNHEY and SVGEGT. Here the CDR3 DNA reads TGTGCCAGCAGTTATGGGGGGGCGAAGGTCAATGAGCAGTACTTC. Translation gives CASSYGGAKVNEQYF.

The V gene is TRBV7-2, the J gene TRBJ2-5, with D possibly being TRBD1 (5 bases). Looked up from germline, CDR1 is SGHTA and CDR2 is FQGNSA. Trimming took 5 bases from V and 5 from J, leaving 18 bases between them. The CDR3 has 15 amino acids. The CDR3 nucleotides read TGTGCCAGCAGCACACGGCAGGGTTCGCGGGAGACCCAGTACTTC. The encoded protein is CASSTRQGSRETQYF.

A few counts support this clonotype. The chain carries TRBV27 and TRBJ2-7; the match to TRBD2 covers 14 bases. Germline V CDR1 and CDR2: MNHEY, SMNVEV (reference sequence). The CDR3 contains 16 residues. The trim removed 3 bases at V and 5 bases at J, leaving 6 bases unmatched. This CDR3 is CASSLGTSGSQNEQYF. CDR3 DNA sequence: TGTGCCAGCAGTTTGGGGACTAGCGGGAGCCAAAACGAGCAGTACTTC.

The rearrangement joins TRBV6-5 to TRBJ2-5, with unresolved D. Trimming shortened V by 4 bases and J by 3 bases, and 12 bases separated the two germline ends. Germline loops: CDR1 MNHEY, CDR2 SVGAGI. This CDR3 spans 14 amino acids. The CDR3 DNA reads as TGTGCCAGCAGTTCCGGGCTAATTAAAGAGACCCAGTACTTC. Translating gives CASSSGLIKETQYF.

This clonotype was detected a few times. The rearrangement uses TRBV7-2 and TRBJ2-1; D remains unclear. Germline CDR1 is SGHTA and CDR2 is FQGNSA. V was shortened by 5 bases and J by 0 bases, with 11 bases between the two germline ends. The CDR3 has 15 residues. The CDR3 region has the DNA TGTGCCAGCAGCCTCGAACTAAGCTCCTACAATGAGCAGTTCTTC. The encoded protein is CASSLELSSYNEQFF.